The 21 T cell receptor beta chains presented below share a single source sample, sequenced in a study of cytomegalovirus exposure and HLA in healthy donors. The PCR made use of 60 Vbeta and 13 Jbeta primers. The assay was immunoSEQ multiplex PCR, and TCRdb's table has in-frame clones only and misses some. The table lists some 190,000 clones, around 80% of them singletons, with roughly 1.4% in the top ten. Sequences were obtained from PBMCs. The receptors here all came from a girl aged 5-17 years in good health and CMV-seropositive.

A few counts support this clone. The chain links TRBV5-1 to TRBJ1-3; weak D call: TRBD1 (6 bases). The ends were cut back, 4 bases at V and 0 bases at J, with 17 bases in the middle. This CDR3 region has 17 residues. CDR1 is SGHRS and CDR2 is YFSETQ in the germline V gene. The DNA for the CDR3 is TGCGCCAGCAGCCGGACAGTAGCTTTTAGCTCTGGAAACACCATATATTTT. Protein product: CASSRTVAFSSGNTIYF.

This clone was detected a few times. The chain recombines TRBV6-1 with TRBJ2-7, with D maybe TRBD2 (5 bases). Germline V gene lookup returns CDR1 MNHNS and CDR2 SASEGT. There are 16 residues in the CDR3. Trimming took off 2 bases at V and 0 bases at J, with 14 bases between the two ends. CDR3 region: CASSERTFGSSYEQYF. The CDR3 bases are TGTGCCAGCAGTGAAAGAACCTTTGGGAGCTCCTACGAGCAGTACTTC.

This sequence joins TRBV2 and TRBJ2-5; no reliable D call. The CDR3 contains 12 residues. CDR1 and CDR2 (germline): SNHLY, FYNNEI. V was shortened by 3 bases and J by 7 bases, with 9 bases between the two germline ends. DNA for the CDR3: TGTGCCAGCAGTGAGGGCCGTACGACCCAGTACTTC. Its translation is CASSEGRTTQYF.

V and J are TRBV30 and TRBJ1-6; 9 bases align to TRBD1. With V trimmed by 5 bases and J by 6 bases, 2 bases remained unmatched. Germline CDR1 reads GTSNPN; CDR2 reads SVGIG (reference sequence). This CDR3 has 13 amino acids. CDR3 loop: CAWGDRANSPLHF. For the CDR3, the DNA is TGTGCCTGGGGGGACAGGGCTAATTCACCCCTCCACTTT.

This clone was seen just once. The V call is TRBV6-5, the J call TRBJ1-2; 7 positions match TRBD1. This CDR3 is 14 amino acids long. Germline V gene data show CDR1 as MNHEY and CDR2 as SVGAGI. The V gene end was trimmed by 5 bases and the J gene end by 8 bases; junction bases not matched to a gene: 11. The CDR3: CASSPTGRVKGYTF. CDR3 DNA: TGTGCCAGCAGTCCGACAGGGCGGGTGAAGGGCTACACCTTC.

This clone has only one observation. The rearrangement uses TRBV5-6 and TRBJ1-2; a possible D gene is TRBD1 (5 bases). The length of the CDR3 is 13 residues. CDR1 SGHDT and CDR2 YYEEEE come from the germline V gene. V was shortened by 0 bases and J by 5 bases, with 8 bases between the two germline ends. DNA for the CDR3: TGTGCCAGCAGCTTGGTAGGGGATTATGGCTACACCTTC. Amino acids: CASSLVGDYGYTF.

In this sample, this clone turned up once. V gene TRBV2 combines with J gene TRBJ2-7; TRBD1 might be the D (7 bases). Trimming cost V 5 bases and J 1 base, with 15 bases left between them. The CDR3 is 15 residues long. Germline V lookup: CDR1 SNHLY, CDR2 FYNNEI. In nucleotides, the CDR3 is TGTGCCAGCAGTCCCGGCAGGGGGGCGTCCTACGAGCAGTACTTC. Its translation is CASSPGRGASYEQYF.

The chain links TRBV27 to TRBJ1-5; D ambiguous. V was trimmed by 0 bases and J by 3 bases, leaving 15 bases between them. This CDR3 has 17 amino acids. Germline CDR1 and CDR2: MNHEY and SMNVEV (reference sequence). CDR3 region: CASSLSAEGIYNQPQHF. CDR3 coding DNA: TGTGCCAGCAGTTTATCAGCCGAGGGAATTTACAATCAGCCCCAGCATTTT.

This clone occurred once. The sample carries other DNA sequences with the same CDR3. This chain uses TRBV9 with TRBJ2-2; weak D call: TRBD2 (5 bases). The germline gives CDR1 SGDLS, CDR2 YYNGEE. The CDR3 has 14 residues. V dropped 0 bases and J dropped 2 bases, with 5 bases sitting between them. The CDR3 region is CASSVAGNTGELFF. In nucleotides, the CDR3 is TGTGCCAGCAGCGTAGCGGGAAACACCGGGGAGCTGTTTTTT. The full variable domain, with the rest looked up from reference TRBV9 and TRBJ2-2, is DSGVTQTPKHLITATGQRVTLRCSPRSGDLSVYWYQQSLDQGLQFLIQYYNGEERAKGNILERFSAQQFPDLHSELNLSSLELGDSALYFCASSVAGNTGELFFGEGSRLTVL.

This clone was recorded only once. The chain employs TRBV5-6 and TRBJ2-6; maybe TRBD2 (6 bases). Trimming left V 1 base short and J 0 bases short, with 8 bases between. The V gene's germline CDR1 is SGHDT and CDR2 YYEEEE. The CDR3 extends over 16 amino acids. The CDR3 region has the DNA TGTGCCAGCAGCTTGACTAGCTACTCTGGGGCCAACGTCCTGACTTTC. As protein: CASSLTSYSGANVLTF. Filled out from reference TRBV5-6 and TRBJ2-6, the complete variable domain reads DAGVTQSPTHLIKTRGQQVTLRCSPKSGHDTVSWYQQALGQGPQFIFQYYEEEERQRGNFPDRFSGHQFPNYSSELNVNALLLGDSALYLCASSLTSYSGANVLTFGAGSRLTVL.

This chain links TRBV27 with TRBJ2-1, with 12 bases lining up with TRBD2. The V and J ends lost 4 bases and 3 bases, in that order; junction bases with no gene match: 1. The CDR3 runs to 15 residues. Germline CDR1 MNHEY, CDR2 SMNVEV (reference sequence). For the CDR3, the DNA is TGTGCCAGCAGTTGGACTAGCGGGGACTACAATGAGCAGTTCTTC. This sequence encodes CASSWTSGDYNEQFF.

This chain connects TRBV5-5 to TRBJ1-5; the match to TRBD1 covers 10 bases. The CDR3 sequence is 16 residues long. V lost 2 bases, J lost 6 bases, and 8 bases stayed unmatched. The germline gives CDR1 SGHKS, CDR2 YYEKEE (reference sequence). CDR3: CASSFPGTGERQPQHF. The CDR3 nucleotides are TGTGCCAGCAGCTTTCCCGGGACAGGGGAACGTCAGCCCCAGCATTTT.

The sample holds a few counts of this clone. The chain combines TRBV2 with TRBJ1-1; 7 bases are shared with TRBD1. The CDR3 is 12 residues long. Losses at the gene ends were 4 bases for V and 4 bases for J; bases not matched to a gene: 0. Germline loops: CDR1 SNHLY, CDR2 FYNNEI. CDR3 sequence (DNA): TGTGCCAGCAGTGCAGGGGGCACTGAAGCTTTCTTT. It specifies CASSAGGTEAFF.

V and J are TRBV5-1 and TRBJ1-5; D is perhaps TRBD1 (5 bases). The CDR3 has 17 residues. Germline-derived CDR1 and CDR2 are SGHRS and YFSETQ. V was cut by 3 bases and J by 3 bases, with 19 bases left in between. In nucleotides, the CDR3 is TGCGCCAGCAGCTCGCCAAACCTCTGGGGCCACAATCAGCCCCAGCATTTT. Its translation is CASSSPNLWGHNQPQHF. The full variable domain, rest sourced from reference TRBV5-1 and TRBJ1-5, is KAGVTQTPRYLIKTRGQQVTLSCSPISGHRSVSWYQQTPGQGLQFLFEYFSETQRNKGNFPGRFSGRQFSNSRSEMNVSTLELGDSALYLCASSSPNLWGHNQPQHFGDGTRLSIL.

J is TRBJ1-2 and V is TRBV27; D might be TRBD1 (6 bases). Germline V gives CDR1 MNHEY, CDR2 SMNVEV (reference sequence). V was shortened by 5 bases and J by 8 bases, with 15 bases between the two germline ends. This CDR3 has 13 residues. CDR3: CASSTFRDTGYTF. CDR3 nucleotide sequence: TGTGCCAGCAGTACCTTTCGGGACACAGGCTACACCTTC.

The chain links TRBV7-2 to TRBJ1-2, with 7 bases matching TRBD1. Germline V gene data show CDR1 as SGHTA and CDR2 as FQGNSA. The CDR3 has 13 residues. J was trimmed by 4 bases and V by 7 bases; bases with no gene match: 6. CDR3 nucleotides: TGTGCCAGCAACCTCGGACAGGTCTATGGCTACACCTTC. Translating it yields CASNLGQVYGYTF.

This clone occurred a few times. J is TRBJ2-7 and V is TRBV7-2; TRBD2 might be the D (5 bases). This CDR3 has 15 amino acids. Germline CDR1 SGHTA, CDR2 FQGNSA. The V gene lost 4 bases and the J gene lost 4 bases, with 17 bases spanning the gap. CDR3: CASSYGLEVGYEQYF. The CDR3 DNA sequence: TGTGCCAGCAGCTACGGACTTGAGGTAGGATACGAGCAGTACTTC.

The chain links TRBV6-6 to TRBJ2-1, with 8 bases identical to TRBD1. V trimming: 0 bases; J trimming: 5 bases; junction bases outside the gene matches: 6. The germline V gene encodes CDR1 MNHNY and CDR2 SVGAGI (reference sequence). The CDR3 contains 16 residues. The CDR3 nucleotides are TGTGCCAGCAGTTACTCTGCCAGGGGGCGGAACAATGAGCAGTTCTTC. Its protein product is CASSYSARGRNNEQFF.

The chain carries TRBV7-6 and TRBJ1-4; D is undetermined. V was cut by 8 bases and J by 6 bases, with 13 bases left in between. This CDR3 is built from 13 residues. Germline lookup yields CDR1 SGHVS and CDR2 FNYEAQ. CDR3 DNA: TGTGCCAGCGGCCGCCGGCAGGATGAAAAACTGTTTTTT. This sequence encodes CASGRRQDEKLFF.

The chain employs TRBV4-1 and TRBJ2-7, with 7 nucleotides matching TRBD1. There are 15 residues in the CDR3. Germline loops: CDR1 MGHRA, CDR2 YSYEKL. Trimming cost V 2 bases and J 2 bases; bases outside gene matches: 6. The CDR3 DNA reads TGCGCCAGCAGCCAATATAGGGACAGTACCTACGAGCAGTACTTC. It codes for CASSQYRDSTYEQYF.

J is TRBJ1-3 and V is TRBV7-9; 8 bases fit TRBD1. The CDR3 loop spans 17 amino acids. Trimming took 0 bases from V and 1 from J; bases not matched to a gene: 5. Germline loops: CDR1 SEHNR, CDR2 FQNEAQ (reference sequence). CDR3 residues: CASSLAGTGVSGNTIYF. As DNA, the CDR3 is TGTGCCAGCAGCTTAGCGGGGACAGGAGTATCTGGAAACACCATATATTTT.